Listed below are T cell receptor beta chains from one sample, sequenced in a study of shared clonotypes between healthy human individuals. Some clones are missing from TCRdb's copy, which holds only in-frame ones; the method was immunoSEQ multiplex PCR. This sample has about 980,000 clones, with 76% found just once. Source material: memory CD4+ T cells sorted from blood. All receptors come from a man aged 18-30 years in good health. Both conserved end residues are part of each CDR3. The D gene is left open where the match is weak. Not every row has a clone size; where given, it reads once, few, many or a size class.

V	size	J	D	CDR3	DNA
TRBV7-9	.	TRBJ2-2	.	CASSLEGFGELFF	TGTGCCAGCAGCTTAGAGGGATTCGGGGAGCTGTTTTTT
TRBV6-6	.	TRBJ1-5	TRBD1	CASSYSGTGNQPQHF	TGTGCCAGCAGTTACTCAGGGACAGGCAATCAGCCCCAGCATTTT
TRBV28	.	TRBJ1-2	.	CASSVTTASYGYTF	TGTGCCAGCAGTGTTACGACAGCATCTTATGGCTACACCTTC
TRBV7-9	many	TRBJ1-6	.	CASSSGGGSGSPLHF	TGTGCCAGCAGCTCAGGCGGCGGATCTGGGTCACCCCTCCACTTT
TRBV7-8	.	TRBJ2-7	.	CASSLPSRDEQYF	TGTGCCAGCAGCTTACCAAGCCGGGACGAGCAGTACTTC
TRBV15	.	TRBJ2-5	.	CATSRVGEETQYF	TGTGCCACCAGCAGAGTGGGGGAAGAGACCCAGTACTTC
TRBV7-2	.	TRBJ1-1	.	CASSFGVDRNTEAFF	TGTGCCAGCAGCTTTGGGGTAGACCGTAACACTGAAGCTTTCTTT
TRBV5-1	few	TRBJ2-5	.	CASSAGLQKVETQYF	TGCGCCAGCAGCGCGGGACTCCAGAAGGTAGAGACCCAGTACTTC
TRBV6-1	.	TRBJ1-2	.	CASSPGQGNYGYTF	TGTGCCAGCAGCCCGGGCCAAGGTAACTATGGCTACACCTTC
TRBV21-1	.	TRBJ1-1	.	CASSRTGTGVENTEAFF	TGTGCCAGCAGCAGAACCGGGACAGGGGTTGAGAACACTGAAGCTTTCTTT
TRBV30	.	TRBJ2-4	.	CAWSGAELAKNIQYF	TGTGCCTGGAGTGGGGCAGAACTAGCCAAAAACATTCAGTACTTC
TRBV12-5	.	TRBJ2-7	.	CASGLVLAVSSYEQYF	TGTGCTAGTGGTTTGGTACTGGCAGTAAGCTCCTACGAGCAGTACTTC
TRBV2	.	TRBJ2-7	.	CASSNGLRYEQYF	TGTGCCAGCAGTAACGGCCTTCGCTACGAGCAGTACTTC
TRBV5-1	.	TRBJ2-7	TRBD2	CASSNRTSGSEQYF	TGCGCCAGCAGCAATCGGACTAGCGGGAGCGAGCAGTACTTC
TRBV7-9	.	TRBJ1-1	.	CASSMRGASGEAFF	TGTGCCAGCAGCATGAGGGGGGCTTCTGGTGAAGCTTTCTTT
TRBV7-2	.	TRBJ2-1	.	CASSLPRQKQFF	TGTGCCAGCAGCTTACCCAGGCAGAAGCAGTTCTTC
TRBV7-2	.	TRBJ1-2	TRBD1	CASSSHRGGGYTF	TGTGCCAGCAGCTCGCACAGGGGGGGCGGCTACACCTTC
TRBV7-9	.	TRBJ2-4	.	CASSPSELAKNIQYF	TGTGCCAGCAGCCCTTCGGAGCTAGCCAAAAACATTCAGTACTTC
TRBV7-2	.	TRBJ2-5	.	CASGRAGGGETQYF	TGTGCCAGCGGGAGAGCTGGGGGAGGCGAGACCCAGTACTTC
TRBV7-8	.	TRBJ1-5	.	CASSSEGHLSNQPQHF	TGTGCCAGCAGCTCCGAAGGACACCTTAGCAATCAGCCCCAGCATTTT
TRBV12-5	.	TRBJ2-3	.	CASGLSGSTDTQYF	TGTGCTAGTGGTTTATCGGGGAGCACAGATACGCAGTATTTT
TRBV29-1	.	TRBJ1-6	TRBD1	CSVSGQGRNSPLHF	TGCAGCGTTTCCGGACAGGGTAGGAATTCACCCCTCCACTTT
TRBV2	.	TRBJ2-5	.	CARGTLANRETQYF	TGTGCCCGTGGGACCCTGGCCAATCGAGAGACCCAGTACTTC
TRBV10-2	.	TRBJ2-2	.	CASSVYGGTGELFF	TGCGCCAGCAGTGTATACGGGGGCACCGGGGAGCTGTTTTTT
TRBV10-3	.	TRBJ2-3	TRBD2	CAISEGRGDTQYF	TGTGCCATCAGTGAAGGGCGGGGGGATACGCAGTATTTT
TRBV28	.	TRBJ1-4	.	CASSRHSKGGEKLFF	TGTGCCAGCAGTCGACATTCTAAGGGTGGCGAAAAACTGTTTTTT
TRBV11-3	.	TRBJ2-3	.	CASSLQGSGRTDTQYF	TGTGCCAGCAGCTTACAGGGTAGCGGCCGCACAGATACGCAGTATTTT
TRBV6-1	.	TRBJ1-2	TRBD1	CASSDRDRGRARGYTF	TGTGCCAGCAGTGATCGGGACAGGGGTCGCGCGCGTGGCTACACCTTC
TRBV14	.	TRBJ2-3	TRBD1	CASSQDLKGAGDTQYF	TGTGCCAGCAGCCAAGATCTAAAGGGGGCGGGAGATACGCAGTATTTT
TRBV6-6	once	TRBJ2-1	TRBD2	CAITGTSGGASQFF	TGTGCCATCACTGGGACTAGCGGGGGGGCGAGCCAGTTCTTC
TRBV6-5	.	TRBJ1-2	.	CASTPGSGAYGYTF	TGTGCCAGCACTCCCGGTTCAGGGGCTTATGGCTACACCTTC
TRBV5-1	many	TRBJ2-1	TRBD2	CASSEGGLAGGNEQFF	TGCGCCAGCAGCGAAGGAGGACTAGCGGGGGGAAATGAGCAGTTCTTC
TRBV28	many	TRBJ2-7	.	CASSSIWDDSYEQYF	TGTGCCAGCAGTTCTATATGGGACGACTCCTACGAGCAGTACTTC
TRBV5-1	few	TRBJ2-2	TRBD1	CASSLATGSSHTGELFF	TGCGCCAGCAGCTTAGCGACAGGGAGTTCCCACACCGGGGAGCTGTTTTTT
TRBV5-4	.	TRBJ2-5	TRBD2	CASSPTPGLASETQYF	TGTGCCAGCAGCCCGACTCCGGGACTAGCCTCGGAGACCCAGTACTTC
TRBV2	.	TRBJ2-5	.	CASSDGGRWVETQYF	TGTGCCAGCAGTGATGGGGGGCGGTGGGTAGAGACCCAGTACTTC